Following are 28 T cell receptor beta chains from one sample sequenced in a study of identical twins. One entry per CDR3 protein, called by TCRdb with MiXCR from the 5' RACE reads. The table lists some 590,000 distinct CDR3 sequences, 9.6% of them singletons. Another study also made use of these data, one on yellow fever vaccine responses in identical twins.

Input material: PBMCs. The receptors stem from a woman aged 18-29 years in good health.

The CDR3 nucleotides read TGTGCCAGCAGCTTAGGACGACAGGGTGGGAGGACCACTGAAGCTTTCTTT. Amino acid sequence: CASSLGRQGGRTTEAFF. The chain carries TRBV7-2 and TRBJ1-1, with TRBD1 matching 7 bases. This CDR3 region has 17 residues. The V gene's germline CDR1 is SGHTA and CDR2 FQGNSA. V shed 1 base, J shed 4 bases, and the junction held 12 bases outside the gene matches.

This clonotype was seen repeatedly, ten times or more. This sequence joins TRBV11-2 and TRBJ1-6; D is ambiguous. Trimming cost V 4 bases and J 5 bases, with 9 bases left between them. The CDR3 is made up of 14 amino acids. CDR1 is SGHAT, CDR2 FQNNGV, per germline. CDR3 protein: CASSYGPHNSPLHF. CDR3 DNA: TGTGCCAGCAGCTATGGACCCCATAATTCACCCCTCCACTTT.

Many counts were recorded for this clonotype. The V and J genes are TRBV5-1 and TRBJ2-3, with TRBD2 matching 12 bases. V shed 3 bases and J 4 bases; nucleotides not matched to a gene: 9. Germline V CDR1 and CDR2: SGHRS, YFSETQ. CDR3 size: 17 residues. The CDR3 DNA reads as TGCGCCAGCAGCTCTGGACTAGCGGGACTGGGGCCAGATACGCAGTATTTT. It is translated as CASSSGLAGLGPDTQYF.

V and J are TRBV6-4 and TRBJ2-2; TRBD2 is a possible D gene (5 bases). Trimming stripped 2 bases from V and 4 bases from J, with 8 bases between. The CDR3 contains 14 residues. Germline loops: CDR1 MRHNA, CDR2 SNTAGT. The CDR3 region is CASSDSGITGELFF. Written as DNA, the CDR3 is TGTGCCAGCAGTGACAGCGGAATCACCGGGGAGCTGTTTTTT.

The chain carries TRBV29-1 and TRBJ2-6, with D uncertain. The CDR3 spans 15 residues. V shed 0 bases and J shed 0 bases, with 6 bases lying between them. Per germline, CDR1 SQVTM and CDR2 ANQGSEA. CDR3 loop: CSVEDRDSGANVLTF. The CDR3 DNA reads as TGCAGCGTTGAAGACCGAGACTCTGGGGCCAACGTCCTGACTTTC.

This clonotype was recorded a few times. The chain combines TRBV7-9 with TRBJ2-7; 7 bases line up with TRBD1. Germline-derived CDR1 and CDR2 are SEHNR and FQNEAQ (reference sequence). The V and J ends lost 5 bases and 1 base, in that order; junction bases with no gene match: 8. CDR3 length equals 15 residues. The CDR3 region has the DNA TGTGCCAGCAGCCCTGTGAGGGGGCCTTCCTACGAGCAGTACTTC. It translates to CASSPVRGPSYEQYF. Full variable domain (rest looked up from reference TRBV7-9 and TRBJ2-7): DTGVSQNPRHKITKRGQNVTFRCDPISEHNRLYWYRQTLGQGPEFLTYFQNEAQLEKSRLLSDRFSAERPKGSFSTLEIQRTEQGDSAMYLCASSPVRGPSYEQYFGPGTRLTVT.

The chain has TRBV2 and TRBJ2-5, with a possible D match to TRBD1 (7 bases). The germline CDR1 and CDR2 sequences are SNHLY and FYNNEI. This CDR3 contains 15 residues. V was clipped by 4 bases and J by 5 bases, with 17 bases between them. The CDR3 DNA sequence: TGTGCCAGCAGTGGACAGGGAGGTGTGCCCGAGACCCAGTACTTC. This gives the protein CASSGQGGVPETQYF.

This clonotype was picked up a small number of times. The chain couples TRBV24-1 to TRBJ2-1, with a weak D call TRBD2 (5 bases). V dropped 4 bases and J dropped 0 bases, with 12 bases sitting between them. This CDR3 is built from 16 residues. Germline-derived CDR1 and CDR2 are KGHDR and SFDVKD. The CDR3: CATSDPVGSSYNEQFF. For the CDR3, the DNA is TGTGCCACCAGTGACCCAGTGGGGAGCTCCTACAATGAGCAGTTCTTC.

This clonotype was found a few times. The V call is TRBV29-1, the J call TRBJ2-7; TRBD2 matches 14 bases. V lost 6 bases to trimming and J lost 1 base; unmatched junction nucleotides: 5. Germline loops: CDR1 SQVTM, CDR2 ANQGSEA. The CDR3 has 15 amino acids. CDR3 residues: CSVGGLAGASYEQYF. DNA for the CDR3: TGCAGCGTGGGGGGACTAGCGGGAGCTTCCTACGAGCAGTACTTC.

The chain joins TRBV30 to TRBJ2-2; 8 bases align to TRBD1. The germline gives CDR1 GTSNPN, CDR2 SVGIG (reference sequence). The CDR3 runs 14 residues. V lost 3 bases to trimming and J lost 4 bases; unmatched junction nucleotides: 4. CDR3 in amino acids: CAWSLDRGTGELFF. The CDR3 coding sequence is TGTGCCTGGAGCCTCGACAGGGGCACCGGGGAGCTGTTTTTT.

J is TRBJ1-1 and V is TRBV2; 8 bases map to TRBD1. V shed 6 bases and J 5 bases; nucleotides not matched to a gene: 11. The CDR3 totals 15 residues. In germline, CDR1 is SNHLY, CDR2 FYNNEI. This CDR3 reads CASRELTGAGTEAFF. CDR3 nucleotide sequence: TGTGCCAGCAGGGAACTGACAGGGGCAGGAACTGAAGCTTTCTTT. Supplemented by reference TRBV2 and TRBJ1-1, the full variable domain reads EPEVTQTPSHQVTQMGQEVILRCVPISNHLYFYWYRQILGQKVEFLVSFYNNEISEKSEIFDDQFSVERPDGSNFTLKIRSTKLEDSAMYFCASRELTGAGTEAFFGQGTRLTVV.

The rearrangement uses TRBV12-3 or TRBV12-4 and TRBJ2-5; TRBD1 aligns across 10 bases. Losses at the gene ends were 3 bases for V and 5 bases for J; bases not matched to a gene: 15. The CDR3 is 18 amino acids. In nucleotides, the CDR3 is TGTGCCAGCAGTTTGGTCGGTGGGGGACAGGGGATTTCGGAGACCCAGTACTTC. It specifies CASSLVGGGQGISETQYF.

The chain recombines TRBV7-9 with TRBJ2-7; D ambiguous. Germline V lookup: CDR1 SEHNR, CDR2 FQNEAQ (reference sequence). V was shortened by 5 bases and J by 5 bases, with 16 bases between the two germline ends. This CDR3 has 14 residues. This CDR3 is CASSPSLGENEQYF. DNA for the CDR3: TGTGCCAGCAGCCCCAGTCTGGGCGAGAACGAGCAGTACTTC.

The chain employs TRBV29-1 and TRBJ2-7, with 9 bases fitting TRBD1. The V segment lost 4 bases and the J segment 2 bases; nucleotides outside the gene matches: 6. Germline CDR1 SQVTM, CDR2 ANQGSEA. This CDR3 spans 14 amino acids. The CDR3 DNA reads TGCAGCGTTGGCCACAGGGGGCCAGCCTACGAGCAGTACTTC. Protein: CSVGHRGPAYEQYF.

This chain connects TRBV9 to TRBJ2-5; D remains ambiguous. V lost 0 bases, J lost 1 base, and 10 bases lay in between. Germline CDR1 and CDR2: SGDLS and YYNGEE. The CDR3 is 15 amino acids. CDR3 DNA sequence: TGTGCCAGCAGCGTAGCTGCAGGCCGCCAAGAGACCCAGTACTTC. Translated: CASSVAAGRQETQYF.

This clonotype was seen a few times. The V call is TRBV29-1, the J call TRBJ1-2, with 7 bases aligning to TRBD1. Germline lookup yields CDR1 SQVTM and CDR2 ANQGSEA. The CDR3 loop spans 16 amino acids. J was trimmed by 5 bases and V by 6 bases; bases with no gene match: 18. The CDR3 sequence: CSVYLSGDSSVYGYTF. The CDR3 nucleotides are TGCAGCGTCTATTTGAGTGGGGACAGTAGCGTTTATGGCTACACCTTC.

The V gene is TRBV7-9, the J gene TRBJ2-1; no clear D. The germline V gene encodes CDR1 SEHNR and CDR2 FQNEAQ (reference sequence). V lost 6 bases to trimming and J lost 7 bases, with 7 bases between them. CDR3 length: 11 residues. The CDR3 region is CASRQWNEQFF. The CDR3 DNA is TGTGCCAGCAGACAGTGGAATGAGCAGTTCTTC.

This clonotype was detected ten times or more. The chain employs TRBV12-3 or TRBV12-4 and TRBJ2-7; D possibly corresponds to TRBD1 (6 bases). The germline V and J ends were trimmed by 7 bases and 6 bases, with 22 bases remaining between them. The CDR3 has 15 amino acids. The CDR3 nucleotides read TGTGCCAGCACCCTCTCCGGGACACGTGGGGGCGAGCAGTACTTC. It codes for CASTLSGTRGGEQYF.

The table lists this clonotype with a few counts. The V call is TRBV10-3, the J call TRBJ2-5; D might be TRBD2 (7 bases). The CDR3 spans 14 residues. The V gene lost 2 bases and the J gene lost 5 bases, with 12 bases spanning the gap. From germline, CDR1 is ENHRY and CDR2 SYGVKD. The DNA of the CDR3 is TGTGCCATCAGTGAGGGGGGGGCGAGGGAGACCCAGTACTTC. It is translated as CAISEGGARETQYF.

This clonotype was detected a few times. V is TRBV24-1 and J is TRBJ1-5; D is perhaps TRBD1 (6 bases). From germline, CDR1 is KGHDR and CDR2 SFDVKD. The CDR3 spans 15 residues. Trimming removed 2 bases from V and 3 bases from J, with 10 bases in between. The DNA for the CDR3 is TGTGCCACCAGTGATTCCAGGGGCGCCAATCAGCCCCAGCATTTT. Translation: CATSDSRGANQPQHF.

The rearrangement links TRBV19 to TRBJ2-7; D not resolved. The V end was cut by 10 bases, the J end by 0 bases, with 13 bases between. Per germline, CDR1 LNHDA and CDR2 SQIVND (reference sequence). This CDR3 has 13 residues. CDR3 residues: CATRSRSSYEQYF. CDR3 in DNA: TGTGCCACCCGGTCCAGGAGCTCCTACGAGCAGTACTTC.

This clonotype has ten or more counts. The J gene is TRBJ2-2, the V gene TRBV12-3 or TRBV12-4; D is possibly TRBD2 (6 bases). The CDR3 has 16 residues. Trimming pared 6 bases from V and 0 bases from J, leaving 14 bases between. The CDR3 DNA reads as TGTGCCAGCAGCAAAATACGACTAGCGAACACCGGGGAGCTGTTTTTT. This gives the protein CASSKIRLANTGELFF.

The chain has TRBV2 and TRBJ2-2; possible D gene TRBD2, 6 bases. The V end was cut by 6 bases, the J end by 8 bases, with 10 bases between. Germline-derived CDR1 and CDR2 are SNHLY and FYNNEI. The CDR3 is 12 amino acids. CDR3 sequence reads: CASRVAAGELFF. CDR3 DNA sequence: TGTGCCAGCAGGGTAGCGGCTGGGGAGCTGTTTTTT.

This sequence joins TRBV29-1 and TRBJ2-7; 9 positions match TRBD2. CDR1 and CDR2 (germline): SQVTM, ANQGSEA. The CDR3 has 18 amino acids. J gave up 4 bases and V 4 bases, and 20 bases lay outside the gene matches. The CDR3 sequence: CSVVSLAGGGRAFYEQYF. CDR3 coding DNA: TGCAGCGTTGTCTCTCTGGCTGGTGGCGGGAGGGCTTTTTACGAGCAGTACTTC.

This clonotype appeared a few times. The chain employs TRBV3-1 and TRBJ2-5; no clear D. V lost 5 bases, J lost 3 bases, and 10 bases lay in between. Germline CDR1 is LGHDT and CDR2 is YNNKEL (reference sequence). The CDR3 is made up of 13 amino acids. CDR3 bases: TGTGCCAGCAGCAACCCTAGGGAAGAGACCCAGTACTTC. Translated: CASSNPREETQYF.

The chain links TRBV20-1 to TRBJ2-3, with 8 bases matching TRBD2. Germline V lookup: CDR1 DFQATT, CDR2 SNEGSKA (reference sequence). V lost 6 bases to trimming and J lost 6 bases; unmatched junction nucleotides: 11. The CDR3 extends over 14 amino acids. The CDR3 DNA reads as TGCAGTGCCACGGCGGGACTAGTCGGGGATACGCAGTATTTT. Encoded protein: CSATAGLVGDTQYF.

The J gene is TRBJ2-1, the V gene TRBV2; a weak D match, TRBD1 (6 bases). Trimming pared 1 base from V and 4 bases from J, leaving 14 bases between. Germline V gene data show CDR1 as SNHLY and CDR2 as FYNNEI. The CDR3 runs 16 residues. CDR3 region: CASSEVETGGYNEQFF. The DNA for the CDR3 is TGTGCCAGCAGTGAAGTCGAGACAGGAGGATACAATGAGCAGTTCTTC.

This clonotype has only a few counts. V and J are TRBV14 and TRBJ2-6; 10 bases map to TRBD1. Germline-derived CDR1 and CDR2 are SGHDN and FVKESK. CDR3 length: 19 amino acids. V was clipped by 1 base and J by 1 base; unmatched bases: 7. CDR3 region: CASSQVGTGVLSGANVLTF. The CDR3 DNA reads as TGTGCCAGCAGCCAAGTAGGGACAGGGGTACTTTCTGGGGCCAACGTCCTGACTTTC.